This TCR beta chain was retrieved from a study of blood T cells in healthy people across ages. V dropped 6 bases and J dropped 7 bases, with 16 bases sitting between them. The germline V gene encodes CDR1 MNHNS and CDR2 SASEGT. There are 14 residues in the CDR3. With a J-beta primer mix and a sample-barcoded 5' primer, a second PCR ran 7 to 11 cycles. TCRdb recomputed calls from the 5' RACE reads with MiXCR, one row per CDR3 protein. The sample has over 1.5 million distinct CDR3 sequences, less than 50% seen once. Sequenced: blood. The origin of this receptor is a middle-aged woman in good health. This chain links TRBV6-1 with TRBJ2-1; D is perhaps TRBD2 (7 bases). The CDR3 DNA sequence: TGTGCCAGCAGGGCAAGGGGGGGTCGGAATGAGCAGTTCTTC. As protein: CASRARGGRNEQFF.